This T cell receptor beta chain was sequenced in a study of vaccination effects on CD4 cells after COVID-19. Germline-derived CDR1 and CDR2 are SGHVS and FQNEAQ. The CDR3 length is 16 residues. Between the trimmed V and J ends, which lost 1 base and 2 bases, there was a span of 14 bases. Assay: immunoSEQ multiplex PCR; the TCRdb copy retains only in-frame clones and omits some. Here the sample spans roughly 20,000 clones, roughly two thirds being singletons. The study's findings and limits: From healthy vaccinees, only 1 of 255 vaccine-induced clones also reacted to common cold coronaviruses.

Before sequencing, viral peptide pools were used by the ViraFEST assay to expand antigen-specific CD4+ T cells. Having been cultured for roughly 11 days, the cells underwent CD4+ T cell isolation. Previously uninfected by SARS-CoV-2, the vaccine recipients also showed negative nucleocapsid antibodies. At days 3 and 7, half of the medium was exchanged for IL-2 medium. About this clone itself: What it recognizes is unknown.

This sequence joins TRBV7-8 and TRBJ2-5; the D gene could be TRBD1 or TRBD2 (5 bases each). Source: CD4+ T cells from PBMCs cultured with HCoV-NL63 spike peptides, taken before COVID-19 vaccination. This receptor was obtained from a human donor who received a COVID-19 vaccine. The CDR3 sequence: CASSLGGYRAQETQYF. The CDR3 DNA reads as TGTGCCAGCAGCTTAGGGGGGTACAGAGCACAAGAGACCCAGTACTTC.